A few counts support the clone carrying this T cell receptor beta chain. This sample is drawn from a study of response to subunit inactivated influenza vaccine. Each CDR3 protein is one row after TCRdb ran MiXCR on the RT-PCR reads. The sample shows more than 700,000 distinct CDR3 sequences, over 20% of them seen only once. V lost 0 bases and J lost 1; bases outside the gene matches: 5. CDR1 and CDR2 (germline): LGHNA, YNFKEQ. CDR3 size: 18 residues. The TCR sequence derives from a man between 45 and 60 years old who received an inactivated influenza vaccine. The gene calls are TRBV4-2 and TRBJ2-3, with 12 bases identical to TRBD2. Sequenced here: PBMCs from blood, sampled roughly 5 days after vaccination. Here the CDR3 reads CASSQEPRLAGGTDTQYF. The CDR3 nucleotides read TGTGCCAGCAGCCAAGAACCGAGACTAGCGGGAGGCACAGATACGCAGTATTTT.